The 6 T cell receptor beta chains below were found in one sample sequenced in a study of OX40 agonist ivuxolimab in advanced cancers. Assay: immunoSEQ multiplex PCR; the TCRdb copy retains only in-frame clones and omits some. The repertoire holds some 57,000 clones, 90% seen once, with approximately 4.6% in the top ten. The starting material was CD4+ or CD8+ T cells sorted from blood, obtained in a trial of the OX40 agonist ivuxolimab. Source of these receptors: an adult with an advanced solid tumor such as melanoma, head and neck, liver or kidney cancer.

The V gene is TRBV5-6, the J gene TRBJ2-7, with 7 bases that match TRBD2. CDR3 size: 16 residues. With V trimmed by 0 bases and J by 3 bases, 9 bases remained unmatched. Germline CDR1 reads SGHDT; CDR2 reads YYEEEE. CDR3: CASSLGGTGGSYEQYF. The CDR3 DNA is TGTGCCAGCAGCTTGGGCGGGACGGGGGGTAGCTACGAGCAGTACTTC.

This chain links TRBV10-2 with TRBJ1-5; possible D gene TRBD1, 6 bases. CDR1 and CDR2 (germline): WSHSY, SAAADI. The CDR3 runs to 13 residues. The V gene lost 7 bases and the J gene lost 3 bases, with 10 bases spanning the gap. CDR3 nucleotide sequence: TGCGCCAGCAACCAGGGGTCCAATCAGCCCCAGCATTTT. This sequence encodes CASNQGSNQPQHF.

This chain links TRBV5-8 with TRBJ1-2, with D perhaps matching TRBD1 (5 bases). Germline V gives CDR1 SGHTS, CDR2 YDEGEE. CDR3 size: 14 residues. Trimming removed 4 bases from V and 4 bases from J, with 14 bases in between. The CDR3 protein is CASSGRVLGYGYTF. CDR3 sequence (DNA): TGTGCCAGCAGCGGCAGGGTCCTTGGCTATGGCTACACCTTC.

This rearrangement joins TRBV2 to TRBJ2-1; D perhaps matches TRBD1 (5 bases). This CDR3 is 14 amino acids long. Trimming removed 6 bases at V and 5 bases at J, with 14 bases between. Looked up from germline, CDR1 is SNHLY and CDR2 is FYNNEI. CDR3 residues: CASSERGLDNEQFF. The DNA of the CDR3 is TGTGCCAGCAGCGAAAGGGGTTTAGACAATGAGCAGTTCTTC.

V and J are TRBV28 and TRBJ2-4; D gene unclear. This CDR3 region has 14 residues. In germline, CDR1 is MDHEN, CDR2 SYDVKM. With 2 bases removed from V and 5 bases from J, the gap between germline ends came to 10 bases. The CDR3 is CASSLAHGQNIQYF. The CDR3 DNA sequence: TGTGCCAGCAGTTTAGCGCACGGACAAAACATTCAGTACTTC.

This clone was observed a handful of times. The CDR3 DNA is TGTGCCAGCAAAGAAGGACAGCCCATTGAAGCTTTCTTT. It codes for CASKEGQPIEAFF. The chain carries TRBV2 and TRBJ1-1; possibly TRBD1 for D (6 bases). CDR3 length: 13 amino acids. Germline CDR1 and CDR2: SNHLY and FYNNEI. The ends were cut back, 7 bases at V and 7 bases at J, with 16 bases in the middle.